What follows describes a single T cell receptor (beta chain). This sample is part of a study of blood T cell repertoires in COVID-19. In the study overall: PBMCs, B-cell-depleted T cells, or T cells provided the cDNA or gDNA that made up the material.

Between the trimmed V and J ends, which lost 3 bases and 3 bases, there was a span of 14 bases. The CDR3 covers 16 residues. Germline assignment: CDR1 MDHEN and CDR2 SYDVKM. Methods used by the authors: From reference gene primer amplification, estimates of nucleated cell counts were derived. The assay was immunoSEQ multiplex PCR, and TCRdb's table has in-frame clones only and misses some. V and J calls and clone size follow that table, whereas D and trimming were derived from the DNA. This sample has a few hundred thousand clones; 85% occur once, and the top ten carry 3% to 4%. The chain uses TRBV28 and TRBJ1-4, with D unclear. The clonotype originates from a woman aged 18 to 35 with acute or convalescent COVID-19. The sequenced sample consisted of peripheral blood. CDR3 nucleotides: TGTGCCAGCAGTTTTGAGGGAAATTGGGCTAATGAAAAACTGTTTTTT. Translation gives CASSFEGNWANEKLFF.